In this sample, the clone carrying this TCR beta chain turned up a few times. Its target is unknown. These data belong to a study of T-cell memory formation after mild COVID-19. Findings and caveats of the study: A balance of CD4 and CD8 characterized clones contracting day 15 to 85, whereas later expanders leaned CD4+.

TCRdb recomputed calls from the 5' RACE reads with MiXCR, one row per CDR3 protein. The profile shows roughly 120,000 distinct CDR3 sequences, about 20% of them singletons. Trimming took off 5 bases at V and 0 bases at J, with 11 bases between the two ends. Germline V lookup: CDR1 ENHRY, CDR2 SYGVKD. This CDR3 is built from 14 residues. This chain connects TRBV10-3 to TRBJ2-7, with D perhaps TRBD1 or TRBD2 (6 bases each). The sequence came from a man younger than 35 who had mild COVID-19 (a few samples of this study predate the infection). Cell type and time point are not known. The sample consisted of PBMCs or a T cell subset sorted from them (not recorded which). Written as DNA, the CDR3 is TGTGCCATCAGTCGGTCGGGGGCCTCCTACGAGCAGTACGTC. Translated, it gives CAISRSGASYEQYV.